Listed here is a single T cell receptor (beta chain). The antigen is not known. The CDR3 is 17 residues long. With 3 bases clipped from V and 7 bases from J, the junction kept 15 bases outside the gene matches. Germline V gene lookup returns CDR1 SGHAT and CDR2 FQNNGV. The data stem from a study of T cells in Graves' hyperthyroidism and ophthalmopathy. From RNA transcripts, TCR beta CDR3 regions were amplified. HTBI primers were the set used in a first-round RT-PCR of the TCR CDR3. TCRdb re-analysed the multiplex PCR reads in MiXCR, keeping a single row per CDR3 protein. The sample includes more than 35,000 distinct CDR3 sequences, 49% of them seen just once. General study points: Blood also contained most expanded thyroid clonotypes above 0.001.

Sequencing was done on a sample of peripheral blood or thyroid tissue (not recorded which). The receptor was derived from a woman aged 50 to 65 with Graves' hyperthyroidism. V usage is TRBV11-2 and J usage is TRBJ1-3, with 7 bases lining up with TRBD1. CDR3 nucleotides: TGTGCCAGCAGCTTCTTAGGGACAGTCATCTCGGGGAACACCATATATTTT. Amino acid sequence: CASSFLGTVISGNTIYF.